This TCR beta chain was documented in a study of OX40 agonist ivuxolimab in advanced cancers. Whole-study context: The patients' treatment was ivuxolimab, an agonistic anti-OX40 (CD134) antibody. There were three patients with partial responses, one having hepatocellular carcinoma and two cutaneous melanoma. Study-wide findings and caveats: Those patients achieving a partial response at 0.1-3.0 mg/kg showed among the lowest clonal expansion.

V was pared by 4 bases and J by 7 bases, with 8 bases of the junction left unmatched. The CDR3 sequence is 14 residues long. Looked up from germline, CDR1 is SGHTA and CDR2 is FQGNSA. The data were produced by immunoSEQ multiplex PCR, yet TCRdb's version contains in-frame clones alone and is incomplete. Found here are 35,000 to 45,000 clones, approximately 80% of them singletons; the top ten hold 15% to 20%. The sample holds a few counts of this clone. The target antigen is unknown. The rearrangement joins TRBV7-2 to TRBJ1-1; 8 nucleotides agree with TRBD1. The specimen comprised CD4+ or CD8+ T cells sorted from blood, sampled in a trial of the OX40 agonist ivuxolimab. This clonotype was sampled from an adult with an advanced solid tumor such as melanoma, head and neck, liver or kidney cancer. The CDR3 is CASSWGSGTGEAFF. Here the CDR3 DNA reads TGTGCCAGCAGCTGGGGTTCCGGGACAGGTGAAGCTTTCTTT.